This T cell receptor beta chain derives from a study of blood T cell repertoires in COVID-19. Study-level information: Whether acute or convalescent, the COVID-19 samples came from the United States, Italy and Spain. Nucleic acid was either cDNA or gDNA, and it came from T cells, B-cell-depleted T cells, or PBMCs.

V dropped 7 bases and J dropped 6; count of bases not matched to a gene: 16. Germline V gene data show CDR1 as SGHKS and CDR2 as YYEKEE (reference sequence). The CDR3 length is 17 residues. Original processing notes: Using reference gene primer amplification, nucleated cell counts were estimated. The repertoire was sequenced with immunoSEQ multiplex PCR; TCRdb's copy has only in-frame clones and lacks some. The V and J calls and clone size are taken from that table; D and trimming were inferred from the DNA. Altogether about 92,000 clones are present, roughly 80% being singletons, with the ten largest covering about 17%.

Sequenced sample: peripheral blood. J is TRBJ1-1 and V is TRBV5-5, with 12 nucleotides matching TRBD1. This sequence originates from a woman older than 75 with active or convalescent COVID-19. Here the CDR3 DNA reads TGTGCCAGCTCGGGTTGGGACAGGGGGCGAGGTGTCCCTGAAGCTTTCTTT. Its translation is CASSGWDRGRGVPEAFF.